This entry concerns a single T cell receptor (beta chain). This record belongs to a study of blood T cell repertoires in COVID-19. The CDR3 loop spans 17 amino acids. V shed 4 bases and J 10 bases; nucleotides not matched to a gene: 18. Germline CDR1 and CDR2: LGHDT and YNNKEL (reference sequence). How the authors handled the data: Nucleated cell counts were estimated from reference gene primer amplification. Only in-frame clones appear in the TCRdb table, and some are missing; sequencing was by immunoSEQ multiplex PCR. The DNA was the basis for D and trimming; V, J and clone size are from that table. This table holds 150,000 to 200,000 clones, around 85% found once.

Sequencing used peripheral blood. The chain employs TRBV3-1 (or the pseudogene TRBV3-2) and TRBJ2-2, with 7 positions matching TRBD2. The TCR sequence derives from a man aged 50 or older with active or convalescent COVID-19. Here the CDR3 DNA reads TGTGCCAGCAGCCCCGGAAAAGCGCTAGCGGAAGACGTGGAGCTGTTTTTT. It specifies CASSPGKALAEDVELFF.